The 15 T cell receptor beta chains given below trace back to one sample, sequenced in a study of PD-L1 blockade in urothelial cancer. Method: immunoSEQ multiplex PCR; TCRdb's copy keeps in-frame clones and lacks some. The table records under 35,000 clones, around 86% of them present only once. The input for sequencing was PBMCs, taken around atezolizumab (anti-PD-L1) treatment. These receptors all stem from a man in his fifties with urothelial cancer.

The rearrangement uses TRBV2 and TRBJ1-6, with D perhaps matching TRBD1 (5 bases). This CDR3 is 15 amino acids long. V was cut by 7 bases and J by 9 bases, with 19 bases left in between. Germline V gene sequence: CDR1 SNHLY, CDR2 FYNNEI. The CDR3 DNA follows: TGTGCCAGCACGGGGGTTGTTTCTGAAAGTTCACCCCTCCACTTT. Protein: CASTGVVSESSPLHF.

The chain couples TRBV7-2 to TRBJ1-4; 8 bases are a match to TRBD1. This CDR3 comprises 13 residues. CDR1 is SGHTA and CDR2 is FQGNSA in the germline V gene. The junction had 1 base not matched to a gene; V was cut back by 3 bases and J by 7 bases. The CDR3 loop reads CASSFGQGEKLFF. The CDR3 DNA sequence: TGTGCCAGCAGCTTCGGACAGGGTGAAAAACTGTTTTTT.

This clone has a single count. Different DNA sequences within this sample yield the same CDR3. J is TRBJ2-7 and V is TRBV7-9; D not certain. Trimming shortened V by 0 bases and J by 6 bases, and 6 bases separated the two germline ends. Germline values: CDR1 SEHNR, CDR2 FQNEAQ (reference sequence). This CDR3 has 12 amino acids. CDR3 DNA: TGTGCCAGCAGCTTAGCGACTGGCGAGCAGTACTTC. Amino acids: CASSLATGEQYF.

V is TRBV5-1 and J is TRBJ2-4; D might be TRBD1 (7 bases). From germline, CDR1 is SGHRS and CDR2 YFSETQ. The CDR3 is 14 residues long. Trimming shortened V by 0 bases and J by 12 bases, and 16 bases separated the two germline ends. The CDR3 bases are TGCGCCAGCAGCTTGGCCGGAGGGCAGGGGGATCAGTACTTC. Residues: CASSLAGGQGDQYF.

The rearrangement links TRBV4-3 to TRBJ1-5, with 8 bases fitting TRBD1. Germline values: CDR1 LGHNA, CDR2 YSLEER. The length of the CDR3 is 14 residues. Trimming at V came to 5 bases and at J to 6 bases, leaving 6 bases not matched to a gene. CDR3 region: CASSAQTGVQPQHF. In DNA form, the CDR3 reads TGCGCCAGCAGCGCCCAGACAGGGGTTCAGCCCCAGCATTTT.

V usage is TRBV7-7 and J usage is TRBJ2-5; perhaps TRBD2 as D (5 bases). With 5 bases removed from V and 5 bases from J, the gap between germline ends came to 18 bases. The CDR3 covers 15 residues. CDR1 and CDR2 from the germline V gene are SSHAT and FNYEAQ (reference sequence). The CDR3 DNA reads TGTGCCAGCAGCAAACAAGGGAGTGTGGGGGAGACCCAGTACTTC. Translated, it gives CASSKQGSVGETQYF.

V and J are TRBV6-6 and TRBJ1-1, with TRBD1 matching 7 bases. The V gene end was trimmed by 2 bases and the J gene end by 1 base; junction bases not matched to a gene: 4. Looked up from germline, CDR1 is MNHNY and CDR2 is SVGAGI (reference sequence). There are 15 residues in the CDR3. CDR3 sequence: CASSYPDRPNTEAFF. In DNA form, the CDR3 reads TGTGCCAGCAGTTACCCGGACAGGCCGAACACTGAAGCTTTCTTT.

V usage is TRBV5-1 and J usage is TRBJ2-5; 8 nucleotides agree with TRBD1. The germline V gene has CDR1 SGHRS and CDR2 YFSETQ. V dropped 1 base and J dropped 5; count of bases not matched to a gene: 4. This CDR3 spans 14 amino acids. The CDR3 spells CASSLQGAMETQYF. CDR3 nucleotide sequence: TGCGCCAGCAGCTTGCAGGGGGCAATGGAGACCCAGTACTTC.

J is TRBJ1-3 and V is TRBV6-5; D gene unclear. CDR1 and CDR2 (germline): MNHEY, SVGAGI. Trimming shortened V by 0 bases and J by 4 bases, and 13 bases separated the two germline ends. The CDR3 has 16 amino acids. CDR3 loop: CASSYSFRGFGNTIYF. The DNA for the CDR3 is TGTGCCAGCAGTTACTCGTTCCGGGGATTCGGAAACACCATATATTTT.

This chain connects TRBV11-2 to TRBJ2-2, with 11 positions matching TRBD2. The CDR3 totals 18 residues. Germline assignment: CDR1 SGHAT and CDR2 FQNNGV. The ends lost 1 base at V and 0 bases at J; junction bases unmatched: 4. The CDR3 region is CASSLVLAGVPNTGELFF. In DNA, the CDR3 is TGTGCCAGCAGCTTAGTACTAGCGGGAGTTCCGAACACCGGGGAGCTGTTTTTT.

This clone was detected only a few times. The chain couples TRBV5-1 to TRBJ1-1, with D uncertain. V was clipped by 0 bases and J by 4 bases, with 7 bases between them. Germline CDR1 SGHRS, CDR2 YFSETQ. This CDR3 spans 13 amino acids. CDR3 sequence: CASSLVPGTEAFF. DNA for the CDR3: TGCGCCAGCAGCTTGGTACCGGGCACTGAAGCTTTCTTT.

DNA of the CDR3: TGTGCCAGCAGGAAACCCGGGACAGGGGATTTCGAGCAGTACTTC. Its protein product is CASRKPGTGDFEQYF. This sequence joins TRBV11-2 and TRBJ2-7; 10 nucleotides align to TRBD1. The CDR3 runs to 15 residues. V shed 6 bases and J 6 bases; nucleotides not matched to a gene: 11. Germline CDR1 SGHAT, CDR2 FQNNGV.

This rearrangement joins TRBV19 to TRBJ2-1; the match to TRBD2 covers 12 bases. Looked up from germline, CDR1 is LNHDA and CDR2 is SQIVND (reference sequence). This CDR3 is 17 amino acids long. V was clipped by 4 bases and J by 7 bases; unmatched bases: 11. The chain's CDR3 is CASSSPTSGGIGNEQFF. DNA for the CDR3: TGTGCCAGTAGTAGCCCTACTAGCGGGGGGATAGGGAATGAGCAGTTCTTC.

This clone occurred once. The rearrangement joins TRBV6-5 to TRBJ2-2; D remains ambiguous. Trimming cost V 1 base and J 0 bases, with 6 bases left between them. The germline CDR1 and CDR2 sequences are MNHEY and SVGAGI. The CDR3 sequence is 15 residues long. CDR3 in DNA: TGTGCCAGCAGTTACTACTCGGCGAACACCGGGGAGCTGTTTTTT. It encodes CASSYYSANTGELFF.

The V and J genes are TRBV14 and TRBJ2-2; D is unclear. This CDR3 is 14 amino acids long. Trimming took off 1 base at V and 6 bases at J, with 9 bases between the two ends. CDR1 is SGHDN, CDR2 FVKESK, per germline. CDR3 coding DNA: TGTGCCAGCAGCCAAGCTGCGGTGGCCGGGGAGCTGTTTTTT. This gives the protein CASSQAAVAGELFF. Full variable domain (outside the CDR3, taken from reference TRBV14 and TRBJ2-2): EAGVTQFPSHSVIEKGQTVTLRCDPISGHDNLYWYRRVMGKEIKFLLHFVKESKQDESGMPNNRFLAERTGGTYSTLKVQPAELEDSGVYFCASSQAAVAGELFFGEGSRLTVL.